This T cell receptor (beta chain) was found in a study of T cell clones after liver transplantation. Study as a whole: Until 12-24 months post-transplant, subjects got standard immunosuppression and no induction.

Method: immunoSEQ multiplex PCR; TCRdb's copy keeps in-frame clones and lacks some. The sample lists roughly 50,000 clones, 84% occurring once. The V end lost 4 bases, the J end lost 1 base, and 19 bases lay between the germline ends. This CDR3 contains 17 residues. Germline lookup yields CDR1 SGHKS and CDR2 YYEKEE (reference sequence). Sequencing was performed on CD4+ T cells from blood, taken before liver transplant. The TCR originated in a human donor who received a liver transplant. The V and J genes are TRBV5-5 and TRBJ2-3, with D maybe TRBD1 (6 bases). The CDR3, as DNA: TGTGCCAGCAGCCCCTCCCTCGGGACACCCGGCACAGATACGCAGTATTTT. It specifies CASSPSLGTPGTDTQYF. The variable domain in full, completed from reference TRBV5-5 and TRBJ2-3, reads DAGVTQSPTHLIKTRGQQVTLRCSPISGHKSVSWYQQVLGQGPQFIFQYYEKEERGRGNFPDRFSARQFPNYSSELNVNALLLGDSALYLCASSPSLGTPGTDTQYFGPGTRLTVL.